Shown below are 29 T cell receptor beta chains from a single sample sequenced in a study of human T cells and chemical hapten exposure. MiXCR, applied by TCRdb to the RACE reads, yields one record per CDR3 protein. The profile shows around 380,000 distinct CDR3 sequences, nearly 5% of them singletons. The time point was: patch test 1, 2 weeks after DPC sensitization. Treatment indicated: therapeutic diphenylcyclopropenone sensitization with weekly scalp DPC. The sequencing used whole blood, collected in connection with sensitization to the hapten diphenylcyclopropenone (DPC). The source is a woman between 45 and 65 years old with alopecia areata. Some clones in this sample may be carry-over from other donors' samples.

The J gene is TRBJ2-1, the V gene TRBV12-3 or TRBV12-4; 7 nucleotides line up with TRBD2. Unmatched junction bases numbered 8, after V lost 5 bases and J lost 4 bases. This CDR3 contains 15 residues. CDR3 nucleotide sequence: TGTGCCAGCAGTCTGGACCCGGGGGGATACAATGAGCAGTTCTTC. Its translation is CASSLDPGGYNEQFF.

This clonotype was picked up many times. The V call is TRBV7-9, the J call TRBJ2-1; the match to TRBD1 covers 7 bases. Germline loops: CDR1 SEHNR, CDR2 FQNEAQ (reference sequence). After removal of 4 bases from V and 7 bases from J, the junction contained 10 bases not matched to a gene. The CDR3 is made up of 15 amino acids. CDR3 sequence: CASSSLTGRRNEQFF. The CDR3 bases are TGTGCCAGCAGCTCCTTGACAGGGCGGAGGAATGAGCAGTTCTTC. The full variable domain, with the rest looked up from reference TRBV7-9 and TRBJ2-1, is DTGVSQNPRHKITKRGQNVTFRCDPISEHNRLYWYRQTLGQGPEFLTYFQNEAQLEKSRLLSDRFSAERPKGSFSTLEIQRTEQGDSAMYLCASSSLTGRRNEQFFGPGTRLTVL.

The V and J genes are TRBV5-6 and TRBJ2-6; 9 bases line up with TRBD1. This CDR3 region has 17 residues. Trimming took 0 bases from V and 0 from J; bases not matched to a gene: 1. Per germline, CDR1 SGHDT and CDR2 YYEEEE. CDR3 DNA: TGTGCCAGCAGCTTGGGGACAGGGGTCTCTGGGGCCAACGTCCTGACTTTC. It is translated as CASSLGTGVSGANVLTF.

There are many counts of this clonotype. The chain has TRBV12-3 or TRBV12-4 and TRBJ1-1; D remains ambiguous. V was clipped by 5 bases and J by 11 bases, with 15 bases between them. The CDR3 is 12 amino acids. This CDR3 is CASSPGPSLAFF. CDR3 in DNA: TGTGCCAGCAGTCCCGGGCCCTCCCTGGCTTTCTTT.

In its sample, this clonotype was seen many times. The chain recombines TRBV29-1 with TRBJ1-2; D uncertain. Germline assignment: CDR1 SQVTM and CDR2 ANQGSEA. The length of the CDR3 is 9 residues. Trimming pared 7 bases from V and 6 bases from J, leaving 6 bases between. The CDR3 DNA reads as TGCAGCGAGAATGATGGCTACACCTTC. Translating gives CSENDGYTF.

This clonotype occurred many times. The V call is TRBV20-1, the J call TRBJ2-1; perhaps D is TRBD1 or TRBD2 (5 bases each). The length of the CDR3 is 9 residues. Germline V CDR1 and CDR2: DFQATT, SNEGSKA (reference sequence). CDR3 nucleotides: TGCGGAGTGGGGGATGAGCAGTTCTTC. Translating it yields CGVGDEQFF.

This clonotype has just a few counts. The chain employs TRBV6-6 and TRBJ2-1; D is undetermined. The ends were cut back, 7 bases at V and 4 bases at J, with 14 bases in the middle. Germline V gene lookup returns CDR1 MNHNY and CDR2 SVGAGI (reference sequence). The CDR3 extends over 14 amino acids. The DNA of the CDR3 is TGTGCCAGCACCCTAACTCTTACGTACAATGAGCAGTTCTTC. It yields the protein CASTLTLTYNEQFF.

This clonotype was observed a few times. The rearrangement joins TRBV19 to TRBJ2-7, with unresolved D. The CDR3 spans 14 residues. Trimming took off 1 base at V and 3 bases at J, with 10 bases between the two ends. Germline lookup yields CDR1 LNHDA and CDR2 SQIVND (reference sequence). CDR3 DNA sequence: TGTGCCAGTAGTATAGGGACGTCCGACTACGAGCAGTACTTC. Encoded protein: CASSIGTSDYEQYF.

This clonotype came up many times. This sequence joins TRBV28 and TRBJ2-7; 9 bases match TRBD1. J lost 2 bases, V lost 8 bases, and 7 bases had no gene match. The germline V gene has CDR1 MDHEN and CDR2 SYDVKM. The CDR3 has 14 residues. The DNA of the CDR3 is TGTGCCAGCTTCACCCGGGACAGGGCCTACGAGCAGTACTTC. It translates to CASFTRDRAYEQYF.

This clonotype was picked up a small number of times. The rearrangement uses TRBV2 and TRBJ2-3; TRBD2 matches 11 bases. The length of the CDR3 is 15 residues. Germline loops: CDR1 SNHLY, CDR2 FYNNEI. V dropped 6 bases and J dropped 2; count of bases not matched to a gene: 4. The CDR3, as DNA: TGTGCCAGCAGGGGGACTAGCGGCCCCACAGATACGCAGTATTTT. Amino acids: CASRGTSGPTDTQYF.

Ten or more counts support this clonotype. The CDR3 region has the DNA TGCAGTGCTAGCAGTCCGCATAATGAAAAACTGTTTTTT. Residues: CSASSPHNEKLFF. The chain joins TRBV20-1 to TRBJ1-4; no clear D. V was cut by 3 bases and J by 4 bases, with 9 bases left in between. There are 13 residues in the CDR3. The germline V gene encodes CDR1 DFQATT and CDR2 SNEGSKA (reference sequence).

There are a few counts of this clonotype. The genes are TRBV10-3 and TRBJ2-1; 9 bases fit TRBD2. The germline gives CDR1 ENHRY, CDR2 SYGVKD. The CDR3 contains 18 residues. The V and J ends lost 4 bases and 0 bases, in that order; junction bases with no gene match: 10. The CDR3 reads CAISGETSGSYSYNEQFF. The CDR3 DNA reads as TGTGCCATCAGTGGCGAGACTAGCGGTTCTTACTCCTACAATGAGCAGTTCTTC.

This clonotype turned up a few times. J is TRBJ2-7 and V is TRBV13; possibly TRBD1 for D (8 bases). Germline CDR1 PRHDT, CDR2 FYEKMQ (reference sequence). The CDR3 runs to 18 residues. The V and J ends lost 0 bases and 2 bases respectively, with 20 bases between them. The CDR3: CASSLGTGAAGPPYEQYF. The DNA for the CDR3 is TGTGCCAGCAGCTTAGGGACAGGGGCAGCGGGGCCTCCCTACGAGCAGTACTTC.

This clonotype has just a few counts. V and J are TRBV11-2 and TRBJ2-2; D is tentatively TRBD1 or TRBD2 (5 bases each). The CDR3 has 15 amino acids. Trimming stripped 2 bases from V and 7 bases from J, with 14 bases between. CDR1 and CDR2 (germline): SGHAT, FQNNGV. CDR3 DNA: TGTGCCAGCAGCTTACGAGGGGCTTTGAGCGGGGAGCTGTTTTTT. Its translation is CASSLRGALSGELFF.

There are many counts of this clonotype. CDR3 DNA sequence: TGTGCCAGCAGCTTCTTCCTCACAGATACGCAGTATTTT. This translates into CASSFFLTDTQYF. V and J are TRBV5-5 and TRBJ2-3; D is ambiguous. Germline loops: CDR1 SGHKS, CDR2 YYEKEE (reference sequence). There are 13 residues in the CDR3. With 2 bases removed from V and 2 bases from J, the gap between germline ends came to 6 bases.

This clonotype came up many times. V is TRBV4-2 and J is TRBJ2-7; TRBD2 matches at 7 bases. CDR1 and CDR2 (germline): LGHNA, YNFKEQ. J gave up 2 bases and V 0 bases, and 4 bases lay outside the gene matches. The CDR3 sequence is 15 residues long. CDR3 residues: CASSQEGRGPYEQYF. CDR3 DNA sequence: TGTGCCAGCAGCCAAGAGGGGAGGGGCCCCTACGAGCAGTACTTC.

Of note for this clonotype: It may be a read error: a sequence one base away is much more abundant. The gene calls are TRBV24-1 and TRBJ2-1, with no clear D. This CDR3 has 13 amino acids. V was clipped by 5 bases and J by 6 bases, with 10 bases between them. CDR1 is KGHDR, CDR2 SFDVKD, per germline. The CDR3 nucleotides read TGTGCCACCAGTGGGGCAGAATTCAATGAGCAGTTCTTC. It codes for CATSGAEFNEQFF.

CDR3 DNA sequence: TGTGCCAGCAGTTTTAATTTAGAGACCCAGTACTTC. Protein: CASSFNLETQYF. J is TRBJ2-5 and V is TRBV12-3 or TRBV12-4; D is ambiguous. The length of the CDR3 is 12 residues. The ends were cut back, 3 bases at V and 4 bases at J, with 6 bases in the middle.

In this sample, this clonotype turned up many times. DNA of the CDR3: TGTGCCAGCAGCGTTTCCCAGGACAGTAAAGAGACCCAGTACTTC. Its translation: CASSVSQDSKETQYF. The chain joins TRBV9 to TRBJ2-5, with a tentative D call TRBD1 (6 bases). V was shortened by 2 bases and J by 3 bases, with 14 bases between the two germline ends. Looked up from germline, CDR1 is SGDLS and CDR2 is YYNGEE. This CDR3 has 15 residues.

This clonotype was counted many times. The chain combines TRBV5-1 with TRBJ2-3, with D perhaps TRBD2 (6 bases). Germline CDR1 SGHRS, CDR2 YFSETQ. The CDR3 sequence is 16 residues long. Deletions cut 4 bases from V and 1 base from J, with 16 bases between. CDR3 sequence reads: CASSNPQAGGTDTQYF. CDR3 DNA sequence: TGCGCCAGCAGCAACCCGCAAGCGGGCGGCACAGATACGCAGTATTTT.

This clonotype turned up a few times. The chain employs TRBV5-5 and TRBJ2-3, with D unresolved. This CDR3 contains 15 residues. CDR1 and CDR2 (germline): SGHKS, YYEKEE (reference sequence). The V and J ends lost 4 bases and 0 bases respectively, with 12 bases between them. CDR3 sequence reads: CASSPDWESTDTQYF. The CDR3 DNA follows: TGTGCCAGCAGCCCCGACTGGGAAAGCACAGATACGCAGTATTTT.

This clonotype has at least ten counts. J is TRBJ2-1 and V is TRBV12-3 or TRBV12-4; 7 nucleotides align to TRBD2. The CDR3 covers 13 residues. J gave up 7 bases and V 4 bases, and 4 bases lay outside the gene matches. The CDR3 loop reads CASSYTGGNEQFF. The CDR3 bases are TGTGCCAGCAGTTACACGGGAGGAAATGAGCAGTTCTTC.

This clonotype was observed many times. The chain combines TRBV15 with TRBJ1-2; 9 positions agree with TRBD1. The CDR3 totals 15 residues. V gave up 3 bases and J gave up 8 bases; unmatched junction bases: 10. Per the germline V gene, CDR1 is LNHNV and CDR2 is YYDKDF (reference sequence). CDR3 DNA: TGTGCCACCAGCAGTGCAGAACAGGGGGCAGGCGGCTACACCTTC. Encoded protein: CATSSAEQGAGGYTF.

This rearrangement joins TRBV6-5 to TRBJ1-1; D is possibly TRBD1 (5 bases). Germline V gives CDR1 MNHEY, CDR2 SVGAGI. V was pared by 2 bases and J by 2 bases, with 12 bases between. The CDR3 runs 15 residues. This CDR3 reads CASSYGMQGNTEAFF. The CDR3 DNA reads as TGTGCCAGCAGTTACGGGATGCAGGGAAACACTGAAGCTTTCTTT.

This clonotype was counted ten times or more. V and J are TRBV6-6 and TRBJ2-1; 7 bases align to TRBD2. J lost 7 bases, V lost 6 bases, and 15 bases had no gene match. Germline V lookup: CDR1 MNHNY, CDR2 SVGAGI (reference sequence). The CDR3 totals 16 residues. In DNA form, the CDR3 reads TGTGCCAGCAGCCTCACTGGAGGCGGGAGTGGGAATGAGCAGTTCTTC. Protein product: CASSLTGGGSGNEQFF.

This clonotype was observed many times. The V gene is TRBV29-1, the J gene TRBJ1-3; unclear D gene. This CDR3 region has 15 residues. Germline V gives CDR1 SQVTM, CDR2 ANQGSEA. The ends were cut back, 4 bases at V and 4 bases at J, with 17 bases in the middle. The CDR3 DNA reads TGCAGCGTTGCCCCACGGGGAGGATCAGGAAACACCATATATTTT. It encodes CSVAPRGGSGNTIYF.

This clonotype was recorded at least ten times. CDR3 nucleotides: TGTGCCAGCAGTACTAACAGTTCCCCCTACTATGGCTACACCTTC. Translating it yields CASSTNSSPYYGYTF. J is TRBJ1-2 and V is TRBV2; no firm D call. V lost 5 bases to trimming and J lost 3 bases, with 16 bases between them. Looked up from germline, CDR1 is SNHLY and CDR2 is FYNNEI. This CDR3 has 15 amino acids.

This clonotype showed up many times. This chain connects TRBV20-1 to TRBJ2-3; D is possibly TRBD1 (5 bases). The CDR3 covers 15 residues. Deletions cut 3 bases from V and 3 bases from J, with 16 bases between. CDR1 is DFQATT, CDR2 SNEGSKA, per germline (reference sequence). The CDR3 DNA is TGCAGTGCTAGCCCCCAAAAAGGGGCGACAGATACGCAGTATTTT. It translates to CSASPQKGATDTQYF.

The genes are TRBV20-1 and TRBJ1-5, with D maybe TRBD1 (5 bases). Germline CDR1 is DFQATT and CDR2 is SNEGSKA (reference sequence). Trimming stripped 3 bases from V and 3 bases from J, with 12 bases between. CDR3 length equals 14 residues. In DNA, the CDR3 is TGCAGTGCTAGCTTGGGGGAAGACAATCAGCCCCAGCATTTT. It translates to CSASLGEDNQPQHF.